This TCR beta chain comes out of a study of response to subunit inactivated influenza vaccine. Comments on this clonotype: The antigen is undetermined.

TCRdb used MiXCR to reprocess the RT-PCR reads, holding one entry per CDR3 protein. The sample holds more than 700,000 distinct CDR3 sequences; around 20% are singletons and the top ten take approximately 10%. CDR3 length equals 15 residues. The V end was cut by 0 bases, the J end by 2 bases, with 12 bases between. Germline lookup yields CDR1 SGDLS and CDR2 YYNGEE. Notes on the study in general: The authors suggested that every seasonal influenza vaccination recruits few new T cells.

The sample consisted of PBMCs from blood, taken roughly 5 days after vaccination. The clonotype originates from a man in his forties or fifties who received an inactivated influenza vaccine. J is TRBJ2-7 and V is TRBV9, with D perhaps TRBD1 (5 bases). CDR3 bases: TGTGCCAGCAGCGTAGATGGTGGGGCCACCTACGAGCAGTACTTC. This sequence encodes CASSVDGGATYEQYF.